This TCR beta chain was identified in a study of T cell responses to AZD1222 COVID-19 vaccine (dated by TCRdb to the early 2020s). The study in broad terms: Because spike-specific TCR depth and breadth did not differ between the two schedules, AZD1222 recipients who got a second dose at roughly 4 weeks were pooled with those who got a second dose at roughly 12 weeks. A total of around 240 trial participants underwent TCR sequencing, of whom 207 received two doses of AZD1222 and about 25 received two doses of the MenACWY control vaccine. Trial participants were enrolled into age subgroups of 18-55, 56-69 and 70-plus years, which contained roughly 150, 30 and 60 TCR-sequenced participants, respectively. Broader findings and caveats from the paper: Participants were mostly white British and included more females than males, and it was suggested by the authors that clonal diversity may have been underestimated. No day 14 peak-response samples were available, so repertoires were characterized only after the peak T cell response. Reportedly, close to half of the unique spike-specific TCRs recognized epitopes lying outside the regions that are mutated in the B.1.351 and B.1.1.7 variants. Vaccine-associated CD4 TCRs spanned the whole spike protein, with dominant responses in regions 160-218 and 743-854. Only five or six AZD1222 recipients were SARS-CoV-2 seropositive at baseline, limiting conclusions about previously exposed vaccinees. After two AZD1222 doses, both the breadth and the depth of spike-specific TCRs were significantly higher than at day 0 and than in MenACWY recipients. The 56-69-year group was small, and its depth increase did not reach significance, likely because of low power.

Taken with the paper, the label for time point translates to: baseline before first vaccination. The vaccinee samples were drawn from two UK trials, COV001 and COV002, one of which was a single-blind randomized controlled phase 2/3 trial testing AZD1222 (ChAdOx1 nCoV-19) in healthy adults. For TCRbeta chain sequencing, PBMC samples were collected from trial participants at day 0 and at day 28 after the second dose. The CDR3 regions of human TCRbeta chains were analyzed by immunosequencing. As for the original processing: TCRs in the repertoires were compared against a reference library of SARS-CoV-2-specific TCRs that had been generated with the MIRA antigen-specificity platform. Breadth was defined as the fraction of unique TCRs that were SARS-CoV-2-associated, and depth was defined as the fraction of total T cells that were SARS-CoV-2-associated. Using the MIRA data, every spike-specific TCR was mapped to the spike region that the TCR reacted to and assigned to either a CD4 or a CD8 class. Log10-transformed breadth and depth values were compared by one-way ANOVA with Sidak's multiple comparisons tests. The source is immuneACCESS, and TCRdb retained only in-frame sequences with V and J called. Part of the clones is not carried over; for the studies checked, unresolved V genes explain less than half of this, and the remainder is unexplained. The D gene and trimming were derived from the DNA, and the V and J assignments and clone size from that table. Here the sample has approximately 120,000 clones; about 89% occur a single time. Of the sample, over 3.5% is held by the ten largest clones.

CDR1 is given as MDHEN and CDR2 as SYDVKM, both from the germline V gene. Spanning cysteine to phenylalanine, the CDR3 consists of 14 amino acids. CDR3 DNA is the only sequence kept; it has 42 bases, read in frame from the first base. Trimmed from V: 10 bases; trimmed from J: 6 bases; junction bases lacking a gene match: 11. With respect to this clone: What this receptor recognizes is not known. Base-call qualities are not available, and no considerably larger clone is one nucleotide away.

The sequenced sample was peripheral blood, obtained on day 0 of AZD1222 vaccination. The TCR comes from an adult in good health. Recombination linked TRBV28 to TRBJ1-5; 8 junctional bases match TRBD1. Read as DNA, the sequence is TGTGCCACCACCGACAGGGGATATGGTCAGCCCCAGCATTTT. Its protein product is CATTDRGYGQPQHF.